The subject of this entry is one T cell receptor beta chain. As yet, its antigen is unknown. This sample is part of a study of human T cells and chemical hapten exposure. Looking at the study overall: There were weekly diphenylcyclopropenone doses to the scalp for patients throughout the roughly 24-week study.

The library attached unique molecular identifiers to individual cDNA molecules. TCRdb reanalysed the RACE reads using MiXCR and keeps one entry per CDR3 protein. The table lists around 100,000 distinct CDR3 sequences, 11% of them singletons. The study, taken as a whole, reports: Relative to control repertoires, expanded TCRs gave rise to significantly more large CDR3 similarity clusters.

As to time point: patch test 1, 2 weeks after DPC sensitization. Treatment in this sample: therapeutic diphenylcyclopropenone sensitization with weekly scalp DPC. This CDR3 is 13 amino acids long. V gave up 3 bases and J gave up 5 bases, with 11 bases separating them. CDR1 and CDR2 (germline): SGHNT, YYREEE (reference sequence). The chain is built from TRBV5-4 and TRBJ1-1; possible D gene TRBD1, 5 bases. The sample here was whole blood, taken in connection with sensitization to the hapten diphenylcyclopropenone (DPC). This sequence originates from a woman between 35 and 50 years old with alopecia areata. Some clones in this sample may be carry-over from other donors' samples. The CDR3 loop reads CASSSKGLTEAFF. The CDR3 bases are TGTGCCAGCAGCTCCAAGGGGCTTACTGAAGCTTTCTTT.